The T cell receptor (beta chain) under discussion was sequenced for a study of long-term antiretroviral therapy in people with HIV. Study-wide context: By about a decade, the earliest samples predate the 2015 immediate-ART recommendation.

It was version v3.0 of the immunoSEQ assay that was run at survey level. Profiled with immunoSEQ multiplex PCR; TCRdb holds only in-frame clones, not every one. This table holds 15,000 to 20,000 clones, approximately 88% found once. Researchers secured at least one pre-ART and at least two post-ART PBMC samples from each donor. Comment on this clone: Its antigen is still unknown.

Regarding the study as a whole: Clonal populations expanded prior to ART predominated within the repertoire at all time points. Information pertaining to ART adherence, viral resistance or therapeutic modifications was not obtained.

This CDR3 is 16 amino acids long. Germline assignment: CDR1 MNHNS and CDR2 SASEGT. V lost 3 bases and J 3 bases, leaving 15 bases between the germline ends. The source of this sequence is a man aged 18 to 30 with HIV. The sample was unsorted PBMCs, taken 0.9 years after starting antiretroviral therapy. The genes are TRBV6-1 and TRBJ2-1; D not resolved. The CDR3 coding sequence is TGTGCCAGCAGTGAGTACTCTAGATCAGGCTACAATGAGCAGTTCTTC. This gives the protein CASSEYSRSGYNEQFF.